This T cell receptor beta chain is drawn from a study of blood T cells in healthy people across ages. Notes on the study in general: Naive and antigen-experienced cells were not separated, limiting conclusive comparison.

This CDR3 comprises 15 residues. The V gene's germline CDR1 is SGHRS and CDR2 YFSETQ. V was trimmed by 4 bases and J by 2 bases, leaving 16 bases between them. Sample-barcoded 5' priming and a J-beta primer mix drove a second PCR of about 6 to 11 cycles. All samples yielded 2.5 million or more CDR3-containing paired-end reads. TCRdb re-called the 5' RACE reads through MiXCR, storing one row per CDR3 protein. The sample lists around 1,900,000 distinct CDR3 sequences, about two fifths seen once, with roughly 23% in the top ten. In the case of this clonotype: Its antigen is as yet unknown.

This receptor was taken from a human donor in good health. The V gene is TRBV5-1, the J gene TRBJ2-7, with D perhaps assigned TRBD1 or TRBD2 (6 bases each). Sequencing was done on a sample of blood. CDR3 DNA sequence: TGCGCCAGCAGCCCGGAGGGGGGAGAAGCCTACGAGCAGTACTTC. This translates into CASSPEGGEAYEQYF.